Listed here are 28 T cell receptor beta chains from one sample, sequenced in a study of cytomegalovirus exposure and HLA in healthy donors. PCR involved 60 Vbeta and 13 Jbeta primers. The assay was immunoSEQ multiplex PCR, and TCRdb's table has in-frame clones only and misses some. The sample lists approximately 100,000 clones, more than 60% occurring once. The sample was PBMCs. These receptors all stem from a man aged 55 to 70 in good health and CMV-seronegative.

The chain carries TRBV7-8 and TRBJ2-5, with 8 bases identical to TRBD2. The J call is in doubt because the DNA end fits TRBJ2-7 better. Looked up from germline, CDR1 is SGHVS and CDR2 is FQNEAQ. The CDR3 totals 16 residues. The CDR3 region is CASSFPGTSSSYEQYF. The CDR3 nucleotides are TGTGCCAGCAGCTTCCCCGGGACTAGTTCGTCCTACGAGCAGTACTTC.

The V gene is TRBV5-8, the J gene TRBJ1-6; D not certain. With 0 bases removed from V and 9 bases from J, the gap between germline ends came to 13 bases. Looked up from germline, CDR1 is SGHTS and CDR2 is YDEGEE. This CDR3 has 15 amino acids. The CDR3 region is CASSLVEVGSSPLHF. The CDR3 bases are TGTGCCAGCAGCTTGGTTGAGGTCGGGAGTTCACCCCTCCACTTT.

The gene calls are TRBV4-1 and TRBJ1-5; the D gene is possibly TRBD1 (6 bases). The ends were cut back, 1 base at V and 3 bases at J, with 10 bases in the middle. Germline V lookup: CDR1 MGHRA, CDR2 YSYEKL. The CDR3 runs 15 residues. The CDR3 loop reads CASSQAGGYNQPQHF. CDR3 in DNA: TGCGCCAGCAGCCAAGCGGGGGGCTACAATCAGCCCCAGCATTTT.

The chain carries TRBV7-9 and TRBJ2-3, with 7 bases identical to TRBD1. Trimming removed 7 bases from V and 2 bases from J; junction bases left unmatched: 6. The CDR3 is 14 residues long. Looked up from germline, CDR1 is SEHNR and CDR2 is FQNEAQ (reference sequence). The CDR3 protein is CASIDRDPTDTQYF. The CDR3 bases are TGTGCCAGCATCGACAGGGACCCCACAGATACGCAGTATTTT.

This chain links TRBV5-4 with TRBJ2-3; D not certain. Trimming shortened V by 2 bases and J by 2 bases, and 9 bases separated the two germline ends. The CDR3 is 14 residues long. Germline V gives CDR1 SGHNT, CDR2 YYREEE (reference sequence). The CDR3 loop reads CASSFGAVTDTQYF. The CDR3 coding sequence is TGTGCCAGCAGCTTCGGTGCGGTCACAGATACGCAGTATTTT. The variable domain in full, with the rest retrieved from reference TRBV5-4 and TRBJ2-3, is ETGVTQSPTHLIKTRGQQVTLRCSSQSGHNTVSWYQQALGQGPQFIFQYYREEENGRGNFPPRFSGLQFPNYSSELNVNALELDDSALYLCASSFGAVTDTQYFGPGTRLTVL.

The chain links TRBV19 to TRBJ2-2; possibly TRBD2 for D (6 bases). The CDR3 loop spans 14 amino acids. CDR1 LNHDA and CDR2 SQIVND come from the germline V gene (reference sequence). V was clipped by 5 bases and J by 4 bases, with 11 bases between them. The CDR3 here is CASSLGGVTGELFF. The CDR3 DNA sequence: TGTGCCAGTAGTTTGGGGGGTGTCACCGGGGAGCTGTTTTTT.

This clone was counted once. The rearrangement joins TRBV7-9 to TRBJ1-1; maybe TRBD1 (6 bases). Looked up from germline, CDR1 is SEHNR and CDR2 is FQNEAQ (reference sequence). The CDR3 runs 15 residues. Deletions cut 5 bases from V and 10 bases from J, with 23 bases between. The CDR3 here is CASSTAPTGNSPAFF. The CDR3 nucleotides are TGTGCCAGCAGCACAGCACCAACAGGGAACTCCCCAGCTTTCTTT.

In nucleotides, the CDR3 is TGTGCCAGCAGTGACTCCAGTTATGGCTACACCTTC. This translates into CASSDSSYGYTF. The gene calls are TRBV25-1 and TRBJ1-2; D is unresolved. This CDR3 is built from 12 residues. Germline assignment: CDR1 MGHDK and CDR2 SYGVNS. With 3 bases removed from V and 5 bases from J, the gap between germline ends came to 7 bases.

The chain couples TRBV5-1 to TRBJ1-6; 9 bases match TRBD1. The CDR3 has 18 residues. Looked up from germline, CDR1 is SGHRS and CDR2 is YFSETQ. V shed 4 bases, J shed 6 bases, and the junction held 14 bases outside the gene matches. DNA of the CDR3: TGCGCCAGCAGCCTAACCGGGACAGGGTCGGGAGGTAATTCACCCCTCCACTTT. It translates to CASSLTGTGSGGNSPLHF.

This clone was counted a few times. This sequence joins TRBV30 and TRBJ2-7; possible D gene TRBD2, 6 bases. V lost 5 bases to trimming and J lost 2 bases, with 13 bases between them. This CDR3 spans 13 amino acids. Germline CDR1 reads GTSNPN; CDR2 reads SVGIG (reference sequence). The CDR3 DNA follows: TGTGCCTGGGGGGGACTGGAAACCTACGAGCAGTACTTC. Translated: CAWGGLETYEQYF.

The chain carries TRBV6-1 and TRBJ2-3; possible D gene TRBD2, 7 bases. The germline CDR1 and CDR2 sequences are MNHNS and SASEGT. Trimming pared 3 bases from V and 0 bases from J, leaving 13 bases between. The CDR3 consists of 16 residues. The CDR3 DNA follows: TGTGCCAGCAGTGACTGGGGGGGCCCTAGCACAGATACGCAGTATTTT. Its protein is CASSDWGGPSTDTQYF.

This clone was seen a single time. The chain has TRBV30 and TRBJ1-2; D is perhaps TRBD1 (6 bases). The germline V and J ends were trimmed by 2 bases and 0 bases, with 10 bases remaining between them. Germline values: CDR1 GTSNPN, CDR2 SVGIG (reference sequence). The CDR3 totals 14 residues. The CDR3 coding sequence is TGTGCCTGGAGTATATGGGACACTAACTATGGCTACACCTTC. Translated: CAWSIWDTNYGYTF.

This chain links TRBV19 with TRBJ2-2, with a tentative D call TRBD1 (6 bases). This CDR3 comprises 14 residues. Germline values: CDR1 LNHDA, CDR2 SQIVND (reference sequence). The V end was cut by 7 bases, the J end by 4 bases, with 13 bases between. The CDR3 coding sequence is TGTGCCAGTACCGCCCAAGGGGGCACCGGGGAGCTGTTTTTT. It specifies CASTAQGGTGELFF.

The chain has TRBV7-8 and TRBJ1-1, with D possibly matching TRBD1 (5 bases). Trimming removed 5 bases from V and 5 bases from J, with 12 bases in between. Looked up from germline, CDR1 is SGHVS and CDR2 is FQNEAQ. The CDR3 consists of 13 residues. The chain's CDR3 is CASSLTRETEAFF. CDR3 nucleotide sequence: TGTGCCAGCAGCCTAACCAGGGAAACTGAAGCTTTCTTT.

This clone has just a few counts. The chain combines TRBV10-2 with TRBJ2-7, with unresolved D. Trimming cost V 5 bases and J 3 bases, with 8 bases left between them. The CDR3 has 12 amino acids. Germline V gene sequence: CDR1 WSHSY, CDR2 SAAADI. CDR3: CASSPFNYEQYV. DNA for the CDR3: TGCGCCAGCAGTCCCTTCAACTACGAGCAGTACGTC.

The rearrangement uses TRBV5-1 and TRBJ2-1, with 7 bases that match TRBD1. J was trimmed by 7 bases and V by 4 bases; bases with no gene match: 11. CDR3 length: 15 amino acids. Looked up from germline, CDR1 is SGHRS and CDR2 is YFSETQ. CDR3 DNA sequence: TGCGCCAGCAGCCAACCCCCGGGACAGAGAAATGAGCAGTTCTTC. Amino acids: CASSQPPGQRNEQFF.

This clone was observed a handful of times. The chain recombines TRBV25-1 with TRBJ2-5; D is perhaps TRBD1 (5 bases). V was cut by 3 bases and J by 5 bases, with 13 bases left in between. The CDR3 has 14 amino acids. Germline assignment: CDR1 MGHDK and CDR2 SYGVNS. The DNA of the CDR3 is TGTGCCAGCAGTGAGTTTACAGGAAGGGAGACCCAGTACTTC. Translating it yields CASSEFTGRETQYF.

This clone was recorded only once. The chain carries TRBV6-1 and TRBJ2-5, with 9 bases lining up with TRBD1. This CDR3 has 14 residues. Trimming at V came to 10 bases and at J to 2 bases, leaving 8 bases not matched to a gene. CDR1 is MNHNS, CDR2 SASEGT, per germline. CDR3 region: CATEDRGGQETQYF. The CDR3 region has the DNA TGTGCCACCGAGGACAGGGGAGGTCAAGAGACCCAGTACTTC.

Only one count was recorded for this clone. The J gene is TRBJ2-7, the V gene TRBV5-8; 7 bases agree with TRBD1. With V trimmed by 3 bases and J by 8 bases, 5 bases remained unmatched. The CDR3 length is 12 residues. The germline V gene has CDR1 SGHTS and CDR2 YDEGEE. In DNA, the CDR3 is TGTGCCAGCAGCTACTCACAGGGGAAGCAGTACTTC. Encoded protein: CASSYSQGKQYF.

This clone was seen only a few times. The genes are TRBV11-2 and TRBJ1-6; unclear D gene. Germline CDR1 SGHAT, CDR2 FQNNGV. The V and J ends lost 2 bases and 0 bases respectively, with 8 bases between them. The CDR3 has 16 amino acids. CDR3 sequence reads: CASSLNTGSYNSPLHF. In DNA, the CDR3 is TGTGCCAGCAGCTTAAATACGGGCTCCTATAATTCACCCCTCCACTTT.

This clone was recorded once. The rearrangement joins TRBV2 to TRBJ2-2; tentative D call: TRBD1 (5 bases). The germline V and J ends were trimmed by 5 bases and 0 bases, with 10 bases remaining between them. The germline gives CDR1 SNHLY, CDR2 FYNNEI. This CDR3 has 15 residues. The CDR3 coding sequence is TGTGCCAGCAGTTCCAGGGTCGCGAACACCGGGGAGCTGTTTTTT. This encodes CASSSRVANTGELFF.

V gene TRBV30 combines with J gene TRBJ1-2, with D possibly TRBD1 on 6 matching bases. Germline CDR1 GTSNPN, CDR2 SVGIG (reference sequence). V was cut by 4 bases and J by 5 bases, with 14 bases left in between. This CDR3 region has 13 residues. The CDR3 sequence: CAWNPTGSYGYTF. The DNA for the CDR3 is TGTGCCTGGAATCCAACAGGGTCGTATGGCTACACCTTC. Together with reference TRBV30 and TRBJ1-2, the CDR3 gives the full variable domain: SQTIHQWPATLVQPVGSPLSLECTVEGTSNPNLYWYRQAAGRGLQLLFYSVGIGQISSEVPQNLSASRPQDRQFILSSKKLLLSDSGFYLCAWNPTGSYGYTFGSGTRLTVV.

This clone showed up just a few times. Written as DNA, the CDR3 is TGTGCCAGCAGTGACTATCAGGGTGGGCGCACCGGGGAGCTGTTTTTT. Translating gives CASSDYQGGRTGELFF. The gene calls are TRBV6-4 and TRBJ2-2, with D perhaps TRBD1 (5 bases). The CDR3 totals 16 residues. The V gene's germline CDR1 is MRHNA and CDR2 SNTAGT. The V end was cut by 1 base, the J end by 4 bases, with 13 bases between.

The CDR3 protein is CASSFEAGARGTEAFF. The CDR3, as DNA: TGTGCCAGCAGCTTTGAGGCAGGCGCCCGGGGGACTGAAGCTTTCTTT. The chain combines TRBV7-2 with TRBJ1-1, with D possibly TRBD1 on 5 matching bases. The V gene lost 3 bases and the J gene lost 5 bases, with 19 bases spanning the gap. This CDR3 comprises 16 residues. Germline loops: CDR1 SGHTA, CDR2 FQGNSA.

The gene calls are TRBV7-6 and TRBJ2-1, with 8 nucleotides matching TRBD2. Germline loops: CDR1 SGHVS, CDR2 FNYEAQ. The CDR3 covers 15 residues. J lost 6 bases, V lost 5 bases, and 9 bases had no gene match. CDR3 bases: TGTGCCAGCAGCGCGTCGGGACTAGAAGGCAATGAGCAGTTCTTC. Protein sequence: CASSASGLEGNEQFF.

This clone was detected only once. The rearrangement joins TRBV5-4 to TRBJ1-2, with a weak D call TRBD1 (5 bases). V shed 0 bases and J shed 4 bases, with 10 bases lying between them. Germline V gene lookup returns CDR1 SGHNT and CDR2 YYREEE (reference sequence). The CDR3 sequence is 14 residues long. CDR3 residues: CASSLDRRGYGYTF. CDR3 coding DNA: TGTGCCAGCAGCTTGGATCGGAGGGGCTATGGCTACACCTTC. The full variable domain, in which reference TRBV5-4 and TRBJ1-2 provide the parts outside the CDR3, is ETGVTQSPTHLIKTRGQQVTLRCSSQSGHNTVSWYQQALGQGPQFIFQYYREEENGRGNFPPRFSGLQFPNYSSELNVNALELDDSALYLCASSLDRRGYGYTFGSGTRLTVV.

The chain joins TRBV15 to TRBJ1-4; D is ambiguous. Deletions cut 8 bases from V and 6 bases from J, with 13 bases between. Looked up from germline, CDR1 is LNHNV and CDR2 is YYDKDF (reference sequence). The CDR3 runs 13 residues. The CDR3 here is CATAEEVYEKLFF. CDR3 coding DNA: TGTGCCACCGCCGAGGAGGTATATGAAAAACTGTTTTTT.

The rearrangement uses TRBV2 and TRBJ2-4; 7 positions agree with TRBD1. The CDR3 covers 12 residues. Unmatched junction bases numbered 9, after V lost 6 bases and J lost 13 bases. The germline V gene encodes CDR1 SNHLY and CDR2 FYNNEI. The chain's CDR3 is CASRGNPGQQYF. The CDR3 DNA follows: TGTGCCAGCAGAGGAAATCCGGGACAGCAGTACTTC.